The 24 T cell receptor beta chains below come from one sample, sequenced in a study of PD-1 blockade in mismatch repair-deficient tumors. Sequenced by immunoSEQ multiplex PCR; TCRdb stores in-frame clones only, minus some. The table includes fewer than 100,000 clones, about 84% detected once. The source was peripheral blood, collected 12 weeks after starting pembrolizumab. All receptors come from an adult with mismatch repair-deficient cancer.

This clone was detected many times. The chain links TRBV6-5 to TRBJ1-5, with 10 bases matching TRBD1. Looked up from germline, CDR1 is MNHEY and CDR2 is SVGAGI. The V segment lost 2 bases and the J segment 5 bases; nucleotides outside the gene matches: 3. The CDR3 covers 15 residues. The CDR3 bases are TGTGCCAGCAGTTACGGGACAGGGGTAGATCAGCCCCAGCATTTT. Translation gives CASSYGTGVDQPQHF.

The chain carries TRBV4-3 and TRBJ1-1; D perhaps matches TRBD1 (5 bases). The germline V gene encodes CDR1 LGHNA and CDR2 YSLEER. The V gene lost 4 bases and the J gene lost 1 base, with 7 bases spanning the gap. The CDR3 length is 13 residues. The CDR3 nucleotides are TGCGCCAGCAGCCGGGACGGGAACACTGAAGCTTTCTTT. It is translated as CASSRDGNTEAFF.

This chain links TRBV6-1 with TRBJ1-2, with TRBD1 matching over 7 bases. The CDR3 has 13 residues. Germline lookup yields CDR1 MNHNS and CDR2 SASEGT. V trimming: 8 bases; J trimming: 4 bases; junction bases outside the gene matches: 7. The CDR3 nucleotides read TGTGCCAGCTCGCCAGGGGGATCCTATGGCTACACCTTC. Translation: CASSPGGSYGYTF.

The chain uses TRBV2 and TRBJ2-1, with TRBD2 identical over 14 bases. Germline CDR1 SNHLY, CDR2 FYNNEI. V trimming: 6 bases; J trimming: 6 bases; junction bases outside the gene matches: 4. This CDR3 has 15 residues. As DNA, the CDR3 is TGTGCCAGCAGGGGACTAGCGGGAGTTATCAATGAGCAGTTCTTC. Encoded protein: CASRGLAGVINEQFF.

The chain has TRBV11-3 and TRBJ2-1, with 7 nucleotides matching TRBD1. With V trimmed by 5 bases and J by 9 bases, 13 bases remained unmatched. This CDR3 spans 15 amino acids. Germline V lookup: CDR1 SGHNT, CDR2 YENEEA. The CDR3 region is CASSQHRGLEGEQFF. The CDR3 DNA follows: TGTGCCAGCAGCCAACACAGGGGTCTCGAGGGTGAGCAGTTCTTC.

This chain connects TRBV6-6 to TRBJ2-5; D is uncertain. The better agreement between TRBJ2-7 and the DNA end casts doubt on the J call. The CDR3 runs to 12 residues. Germline CDR1 and CDR2: MNHNY and SVGAGI (reference sequence). The CDR3 spells CASSYSSYEQYF. CDR3 nucleotide sequence: TGTGCCAGCAGTTACTCGTCCTACGAGCAGTACTTC.

The chain carries TRBV21-1 and TRBJ2-1; TRBD1 reflects the table's D call only, with no check against the DNA. TRBV21-1 is noted as a pseudogene. CDR3 length: 18 amino acids. This CDR3 reads CASCPGTGVDSGTYEQFF. CDR3 nucleotide sequence: TGTGCCAGCTGCCCCGGGACAGGGGTCGATAGCGGGACCTATGAGCAGTTCTTC.

This chain connects TRBV19 to TRBJ2-2; maybe TRBD1 (5 bases). The V gene's germline CDR1 is LNHDA and CDR2 SQIVND (reference sequence). CDR3 length equals 17 residues. Trimming shortened V by 7 bases and J by 5 bases, and 23 bases separated the two germline ends. CDR3 sequence: CASKDLRAGWGTGELFF. CDR3 nucleotides: TGTGCCAGTAAGGATCTCAGGGCAGGATGGGGTACCGGGGAGCTGTTTTTT.

V is TRBV10-3 and J is TRBJ2-7; D might be TRBD2 (5 bases). Germline V gene lookup returns CDR1 ENHRY and CDR2 SYGVKD. The CDR3 has 13 residues. Deletions cut 6 bases from V and 5 bases from J, with 14 bases between. The CDR3 nucleotides read TGTGCCATCAGCGGCCTAGCTGGCGACGAGCAGTACTTC. Translating it yields CAISGLAGDEQYF.

The chain employs TRBV5-6 and TRBJ1-1; no clear D. Germline CDR1 SGHDT, CDR2 YYEEEE. The V end was cut by 0 bases, the J end by 6 bases, with 9 bases between. CDR3 length: 13 residues. The CDR3 reads CASSLAGVAEAFF. The CDR3 nucleotides read TGTGCCAGCAGCTTGGCAGGCGTCGCTGAAGCTTTCTTT.

This clone was found once. This chain uses TRBV9 with TRBJ1-2; possible D gene TRBD1, 6 bases. This CDR3 has 15 residues. The germline V and J ends were trimmed by 0 bases and 13 bases, with 22 bases remaining between them. Germline V gene lookup returns CDR1 SGDLS and CDR2 YYNGEE. CDR3 in amino acids: CASSVEGIQGHSSTF. The CDR3 DNA is TGTGCCAGCAGCGTAGAAGGAATTCAGGGACATAGCAGCACCTTC.

The chain is built from TRBV30 and TRBJ1-1; unclear D gene. CDR3 size: 11 residues. V was shortened by 2 bases and J by 12 bases, with 13 bases between the two germline ends. Germline V gene data show CDR1 as GTSNPN and CDR2 as SVGIG (reference sequence). The CDR3 protein is CAWSSRTDTFF. DNA of the CDR3: TGTGCCTGGAGTTCTAGAACAGATACTTTCTTT.

This rearrangement joins TRBV6-6 to TRBJ1-1, with D unresolved. Between the trimmed V and J ends, which lost 6 bases and 1 base, there was a span of 12 bases. There are 14 residues in the CDR3. Germline lookup yields CDR1 MNHNY and CDR2 SVGAGI (reference sequence). This CDR3 is CASSLRERNTEAFF. The DNA for the CDR3 is TGTGCCAGCAGCCTGAGGGAACGGAACACTGAAGCTTTCTTT.

The chain joins TRBV4-2 to TRBJ2-3; TRBD2 agrees at 13 bases. Germline CDR1 LGHNA, CDR2 YNFKEQ. CDR3 size: 18 residues. Germline trimming cut 2 bases from V and 6 bases from J; bases unmatched to any gene: 11. Here the CDR3 reads CASSQSGGTSGNVDTQYF. The CDR3 nucleotides are TGTGCCAGCAGCCAATCAGGGGGGACTAGCGGGAACGTCGATACGCAGTATTTT.

The genes are TRBV5-1 and TRBJ2-7, with D perhaps matching TRBD2 (6 bases). The CDR3 is 13 amino acids. V dropped 4 bases and J dropped 2 bases, with 10 bases sitting between them. Germline loops: CDR1 SGHRS, CDR2 YFSETQ. The CDR3 spells CASSLGGTYEQYF. Written as DNA, the CDR3 is TGCGCCAGCAGCCTCGGGGGAACCTACGAGCAGTACTTC. Full variable domain (remainder filled in from reference TRBV5-1 and TRBJ2-7): KAGVTQTPRYLIKTRGQQVTLSCSPISGHRSVSWYQQTPGQGLQFLFEYFSETQRNKGNFPGRFSGRQFSNSRSEMNVSTLELGDSALYLCASSLGGTYEQYFGPGTRLTVT.

The gene calls are TRBV11-2 and TRBJ2-5, with 10 bases identical to TRBD1. The CDR3 has 16 amino acids. Per germline, CDR1 SGHAT and CDR2 FQNNGV. Trimming cost V 3 bases and J 3 bases; bases outside gene matches: 7. The CDR3, as DNA: TGTGCCAGCAGCTTTACGTCCGGGACAGGGGAAGAGACCCAGTACTTC. Amino acids: CASSFTSGTGEETQYF.

The V gene is TRBV7-3, the J gene TRBJ1-1; 7 nucleotides line up with TRBD1. The CDR3 extends over 14 amino acids. After removal of 0 bases from V and 4 bases from J, the junction contained 2 bases not matched to a gene. CDR1 is SGHTA and CDR2 is FQGTGA in the germline V gene. The DNA for the CDR3 is TGTGCCAGCAGCTTAACGGCAGGGGGCACTGAAGCTTTCTTT. As protein: CASSLTAGGTEAFF.

In its sample, this clone was seen a few times. The genes are TRBV9 and TRBJ2-1, with TRBD2 matching 8 bases. The CDR3 sequence is 16 residues long. Germline-derived CDR1 and CDR2 are SGDLS and YYNGEE. V shed 3 bases, J shed 7 bases, and the junction held 12 bases outside the gene matches. In DNA form, the CDR3 reads TGTGCCAGCAGCGCGACAGGAAGCGGGAGTAAAAATGAGCAGTTCTTC. Its protein is CASSATGSGSKNEQFF. Looking up the rest from reference TRBV9 and TRBJ2-1 gives the full variable domain: DSGVTQTPKHLITATGQRVTLRCSPRSGDLSVYWYQQSLDQGLQFLIQYYNGEERAKGNILERFSAQQFPDLHSELNLSSLELGDSALYFCASSATGSGSKNEQFFGPGTRLTVL.

The V gene is TRBV6-1, the J gene TRBJ1-5; 11 bases map to TRBD1. J lost 7 bases, V lost 7 bases, and 9 bases had no gene match. The CDR3 runs 15 residues. Germline loops: CDR1 MNHNS, CDR2 SASEGT. The CDR3 nucleotides are TGTGCCAGCAAAAATCCGGGACAGGGGGGACAGCCCCAGCATTTT. Translating gives CASKNPGQGGQPQHF.

The chain recombines TRBV2 with TRBJ2-1; 8 positions agree with TRBD1. The CDR3 runs to 15 residues. Per germline, CDR1 SNHLY and CDR2 FYNNEI. V lost 6 bases and J lost 0; bases outside the gene matches: 4. Here the CDR3 DNA reads TGTGCCAGCAGGACAGGGGCATACTCCTACAATGAGCAGTTCTTC. This sequence encodes CASRTGAYSYNEQFF.

This chain connects TRBV6-1 to TRBJ2-5; D might be TRBD2 (5 bases). V lost 5 bases and J lost 3, with 10 bases in between. The CDR3 totals 13 residues. CDR1 and CDR2 (germline): MNHNS, SASEGT. In DNA, the CDR3 is TGTGCCAGCAGTCGGGGTAGCAAAGAGACCCAGTACTTC. Translated, it gives CASSRGSKETQYF.

This sequence joins TRBV5-6 and TRBJ2-7; no reliable D call. V was cut by 3 bases and J by 4 bases, with 11 bases left in between. The CDR3 has 13 residues. Germline-derived CDR1 and CDR2 are SGHDT and YYEEEE. The DNA of the CDR3 is TGTGCCAGCAGCTCCCGGCGAGCGTACGAGCAGTACTTC. It yields the protein CASSSRRAYEQYF.

In DNA form, the CDR3 reads TGTGCCAGTAGTATGAGACAGGCCTCTAAGGGGAAACTGTTTTTT. It is translated as CASSMRQASKGKLFF. The V call is TRBV19, the J call TRBJ1-4; a weak D match, TRBD1 (6 bases). The V gene's germline CDR1 is LNHDA and CDR2 SQIVND (reference sequence). The length of the CDR3 is 15 residues. V lost 3 bases and J 11 bases, leaving 19 bases between the germline ends.

CDR3 nucleotide sequence: TGTGCCAGCAGCTTGGGCAATCAGCCCCAGCATTTT. This gives the protein CASSLGNQPQHF. The chain recombines TRBV5-4 with TRBJ1-5; D gene uncertain. This CDR3 contains 12 residues. V gave up 0 bases and J gave up 2 bases, with 0 bases separating them. CDR1 is SGHNT and CDR2 is YYREEE in the germline V gene (reference sequence).